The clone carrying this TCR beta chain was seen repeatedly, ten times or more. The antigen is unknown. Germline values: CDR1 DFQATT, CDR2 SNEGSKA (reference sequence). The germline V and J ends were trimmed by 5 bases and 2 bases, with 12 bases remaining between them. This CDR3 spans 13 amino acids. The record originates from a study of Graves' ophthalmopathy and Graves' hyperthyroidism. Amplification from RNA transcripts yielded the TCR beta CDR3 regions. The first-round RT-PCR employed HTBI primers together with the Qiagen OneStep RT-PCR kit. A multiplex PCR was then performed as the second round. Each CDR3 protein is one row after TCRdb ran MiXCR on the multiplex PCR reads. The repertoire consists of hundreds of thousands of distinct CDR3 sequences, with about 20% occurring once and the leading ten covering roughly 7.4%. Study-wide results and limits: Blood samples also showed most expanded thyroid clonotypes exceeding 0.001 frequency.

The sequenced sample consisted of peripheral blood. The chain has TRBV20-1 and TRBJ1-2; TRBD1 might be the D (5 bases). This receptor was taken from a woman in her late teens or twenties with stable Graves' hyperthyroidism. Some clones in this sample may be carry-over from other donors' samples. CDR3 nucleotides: TGCAGTGCTCATGGGGGAGGGAACTATGGCTACACCTTC. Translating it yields CSAHGGGNYGYTF.